This TCR beta chain came from a study of siplizumab effects on memory and regulatory T cells. In the case of this clone: The antigen remains unidentified.

For every sample, about 10^5 TCR templates were assayed. Sequenced by immunoSEQ multiplex PCR; TCRdb stores in-frame clones only, minus some. In the table there are about 120,000 clones, approximately 94% of which are singletons. Study-wide results and limits: Proliferating Tregs in siplizumab cultures were never verified as suppressive. Mappable alloreactive CD4+ clones averaged around 69% Treg-derived with siplizumab versus under 30% in controls. Naive T cells apparently outstripped memory cells in diversity and seemed major alloresponse contributors.

This CDR3 contains 13 residues. V trimming: 3 bases; J trimming: 10 bases; junction bases outside the gene matches: 7. Germline V gene sequence: CDR1 SGHRS, CDR2 YFSETQ. This rearrangement joins TRBV5-1 to TRBJ2-1; 7 nucleotides line up with TRBD1. The TCR comes from a human donor in good health. The sample consisted of non-Treg CD4+ T cells sorted from blood. The CDR3 reads CASSSGQVGEQFF. In DNA, the CDR3 is TGCGCCAGCAGCTCCGGACAGGTTGGGGAGCAGTTCTTC.